One and the same sample provided the 20 T cell receptor beta chains below, sequenced in a study of patients and donors after allogeneic stem cell transplantation. TCRdb independently ran MiXCR on the RT-PCR reads; one entry per CDR3 protein. Counted here are roughly 180,000 distinct CDR3 sequences, approximately 41% occurring once; the ten biggest clones make up approximately 32%. Sample: blood, either unsorted or a sorted T cell fraction (not recorded which). Every receptor here comes from a human donor who was either an allogeneic HSCT recipient or a stem cell or donor lymphocyte infusion donor (not recorded which). It is not recorded whose cells these are; they may come from a transplant donor.

The chain carries TRBV3-1 and TRBJ2-1, with D perhaps matching TRBD2 (6 bases). The V gene's germline CDR1 is LGHDT and CDR2 YNNKEL (reference sequence). The CDR3 loop spans 15 amino acids. Trimming shortened V by 8 bases and J by 0 bases, and 14 bases separated the two germline ends. CDR3 nucleotides: TGTGCCAGCGGCGTAGACGGGGGCTCCTACAATGAGCAGTTCTTC. Protein sequence: CASGVDGGSYNEQFF.

This clonotype occurred once. V and J are TRBV24-1 and TRBJ2-1, with D possibly matching TRBD1 (5 bases). V was clipped by 3 bases and J by 2 bases, with 10 bases between them. The CDR3 runs 15 residues. Germline assignment: CDR1 KGHDR and CDR2 SFDVKD. The CDR3 loop is CATSDRDSPYNEQFF. In DNA form, the CDR3 reads TGTGCCACCAGTGATCGCGACAGTCCCTACAATGAGCAGTTCTTC.

J is TRBJ2-7 and V is TRBV4-3; 8 nucleotides align to TRBD2. This CDR3 spans 15 amino acids. Trimming at V came to 1 base and at J to 3 bases, leaving 5 bases not matched to a gene. The germline CDR1 and CDR2 sequences are LGHNA and YSLEER. Written as DNA, the CDR3 is TGCGCCAGCAGCCAAGTTAGGGCGGGGGGCTACGAGCAGTACTTC. It codes for CASSQVRAGGYEQYF.

Only a few counts were recorded for this clonotype. The chain joins TRBV9 to TRBJ1-1, with D uncertain. Trimming cost V 0 bases and J 0 bases, with 9 bases left between them. CDR1 is SGDLS, CDR2 YYNGEE, per germline. CDR3 length: 15 amino acids. CDR3 sequence (DNA): TGTGCCAGCAGCGTAGCTCCAGGAATGAACACTGAAGCTTTCTTT. It encodes CASSVAPGMNTEAFF.

The table lists this clonotype with a few counts. The rearrangement joins TRBV5-1 to TRBJ2-7; tentative D call: TRBD1 (6 bases). The CDR3 runs 16 residues. Trimming took 5 bases from V and 1 from J, leaving 19 bases between them. Germline values: CDR1 SGHRS, CDR2 YFSETQ. The CDR3 DNA reads as TGCGCCAGCAGTTCCGACATCCTAGGACAGTCCTACGAGCAGTACTTC. Its translation is CASSSDILGQSYEQYF.

The CDR3 DNA follows: TGCAGCGTTGCTCAACAGGGGAATCGTAAGGCTTTCTTT. This encodes CSVAQQGNRKAFF. The chain employs TRBV29-1 and TRBJ1-1, with TRBD1 matching 7 bases. Unmatched junction bases numbered 13, after V lost 4 bases and J lost 11 bases. The length of the CDR3 is 13 residues. From germline, CDR1 is SQVTM and CDR2 ANQGSEA.

The gene calls are TRBV5-5 and TRBJ2-1; D call uncertain. Trimming removed 4 bases at V and 6 bases at J, with 11 bases between. CDR1 is SGHKS, CDR2 YYEKEE, per germline (reference sequence). This CDR3 has 13 residues. For the CDR3, the DNA is TGTGCCAGCAGCCCCTTCGTCGGCAATGAGCAGTTCTTC. As protein: CASSPFVGNEQFF. Full variable domain (remainder filled in from reference TRBV5-5 and TRBJ2-1): DAGVTQSPTHLIKTRGQQVTLRCSPISGHKSVSWYQQVLGQGPQFIFQYYEKEERGRGNFPDRFSARQFPNYSSELNVNALLLGDSALYLCASSPFVGNEQFFGPGTRLTVL.

This sequence joins TRBV4-3 and TRBJ2-1; the match to TRBD2 covers 7 bases. The CDR3 totals 15 residues. CDR1 LGHNA and CDR2 YSLEER come from the germline V gene. The J segment lost 10 bases and the V segment lost 3 bases, leaving 12 bases of the junction unmatched. The CDR3 sequence: CASSHSVGIGREQFF. For the CDR3, the DNA is TGCGCCAGCAGCCACTCCGTGGGCATCGGGAGGGAGCAGTTCTTC.

V gene TRBV9 combines with J gene TRBJ2-1; 10 nucleotides align to TRBD2. With 2 bases clipped from V and 4 bases from J, the junction kept 12 bases outside the gene matches. The CDR3 spans 18 residues. Germline values: CDR1 SGDLS, CDR2 YYNGEE. The CDR3 reads CASSVRQEAGGPYNEQFF. CDR3 in DNA: TGTGCCAGCAGCGTCAGGCAGGAAGCGGGAGGGCCTTACAATGAGCAGTTCTTC.

The chain uses TRBV6-5 and TRBJ2-7; 7 bases are a match to TRBD1. The CDR3 consists of 13 residues. Germline values: CDR1 MNHEY, CDR2 SVGAGI. V shed 6 bases and J 2 bases; nucleotides not matched to a gene: 4. In DNA, the CDR3 is TGTGCCAGCAGCCGGGACAGCCCCTACGAGCAGTACTTC. It is translated as CASSRDSPYEQYF.

This chain joins TRBV2 and TRBJ1-6; the D gene is possibly TRBD1 (5 bases). Germline V gene sequence: CDR1 SNHLY, CDR2 FYNNEI. The V gene lost 7 bases and the J gene lost 0 bases, with 13 bases spanning the gap. The CDR3 extends over 16 amino acids. The CDR3 reads CASTGGTPSYNSPLHF. The CDR3 DNA sequence: TGTGCCAGCACCGGAGGGACCCCCTCCTATAATTCACCCCTCCACTTT.

This clonotype was found many times. The rearrangement links TRBV14 to TRBJ1-1, with 10 bases that match TRBD1. Germline lookup yields CDR1 SGHDN and CDR2 FVKESK. V shed 3 bases and J 5 bases; nucleotides not matched to a gene: 0. The CDR3 extends over 13 amino acids. This chain's CDR3 is CASSQGQGTEAFF. The CDR3 bases are TGTGCCAGCAGCCAGGGACAGGGGACTGAAGCTTTCTTT.

This clonotype has just a few counts. Sequence at one end of the junction differs from germline and may be a read error. V gene TRBV28 combines with J gene TRBJ2-7; no clear D. Germline V gene data show CDR1 as MDHEN and CDR2 as SYDVKM. The CDR3 spans 15 residues. CDR3 sequence reads: CASSLPTEGSYERYF. The CDR3 coding sequence is TGTGCCAGCAGTTTGCCCACGGAAGGGTCCTACGAGCGGTACTTC. Looking up the rest from reference TRBV28 and TRBJ2-7 gives the full variable domain: DVKVTQSSRYLVKRTGEKVFLECVQDMDHENMFWYRQDPGLGLRLIYFSYDVKMKEKGDIPEGYSVSREKKERFSLILESASTNQTSMYLCASSLPTEGSYERYFGPGTRLTVT.

In this sample, this clonotype turned up once. This sequence joins TRBV9 and TRBJ2-1; D uncertain. V shed 0 bases and J shed 2 bases, with 18 bases lying between them. Per the germline V gene, CDR1 is SGDLS and CDR2 is YYNGEE. The CDR3 sequence is 18 residues long. The CDR3 DNA follows: TGTGCCAGCAGCGTAGATTTCCCGGGTCGAAGAACCTACAATGAGCAGTTCTTC. It codes for CASSVDFPGRRTYNEQFF. The whole variable domain, remainder taken from reference TRBV9 and TRBJ2-1, is DSGVTQTPKHLITATGQRVTLRCSPRSGDLSVYWYQQSLDQGLQFLIQYYNGEERAKGNILERFSAQQFPDLHSELNLSSLELGDSALYFCASSVDFPGRRTYNEQFFGPGTRLTVL.

The chain links TRBV6-1 to TRBJ1-4, with 7 bases matching TRBD1. This CDR3 region has 15 residues. Germline lookup yields CDR1 MNHNS and CDR2 SASEGT. Trimming removed 7 bases from V and 8 bases from J; junction bases left unmatched: 13. The CDR3 spells CASTEMRTGEEKLFF. As DNA, the CDR3 is TGTGCCAGCACCGAAATGAGGACAGGTGAAGAAAAACTGTTTTTT.

The gene calls are TRBV29-1 and TRBJ2-5; D gene ambiguous. Germline V CDR1 and CDR2: SQVTM, ANQGSEA. Between the trimmed V and J ends, which lost 3 bases and 5 bases, there was a span of 4 bases. CDR3 size: 10 residues. This CDR3 reads CSVESETQYF. CDR3 in DNA: TGCAGCGTTGAGTCGGAGACCCAGTACTTC.

J is TRBJ2-1 and V is TRBV11-1; D is possibly TRBD1 or TRBD2 (5 bases each). Trimming pared 5 bases from V and 8 bases from J, leaving 10 bases between. The CDR3 is 12 amino acids. Germline assignment: CDR1 SGHAT and CDR2 FQDESV (reference sequence). As DNA, the CDR3 is TGTGCCAGCAGCCGGGACGTCGATGAGCAGTTCTTC. Translation: CASSRDVDEQFF.

This chain uses TRBV29-1 with TRBJ1-1; D uncertain. The V end was cut by 7 bases, the J end by 1 base, with 7 bases between. Germline V gene data show CDR1 as SQVTM and CDR2 as ANQGSEA. The CDR3 has 11 amino acids. This CDR3 reads CSATGNTEAFF. Here the CDR3 DNA reads TGCAGCGCGACCGGGAACACTGAAGCTTTCTTT.

This clonotype was found a few times. The chain is built from TRBV5-1 and TRBJ1-1, with 8 bases aligning to TRBD1. Germline CDR1 is SGHRS and CDR2 is YFSETQ. This CDR3 region has 15 residues. J was trimmed by 3 bases and V by 2 bases; bases with no gene match: 6. Here the CDR3 DNA reads TGCGCCAGCAGCTTCAGGGGGCGCGGGGACACTGAAGCTTTCTTT. Protein: CASSFRGRGDTEAFF.

This clonotype was observed a handful of times. This rearrangement joins TRBV7-9 to TRBJ2-3, with TRBD2 identical over 7 bases. V gave up 3 bases and J gave up 0 bases; unmatched junction bases: 6. The CDR3 is 16 residues long. CDR1 is SEHNR and CDR2 is FQNEAQ in the germline V gene (reference sequence). CDR3 coding DNA: TGTGCCAGCAGCTTTGGCGGAGCGGGAAGCACAGATACGCAGTATTTT. Protein product: CASSFGGAGSTDTQYF.